This T cell receptor beta chain comes out of a study of T cells in Graves' hyperthyroidism and ophthalmopathy. Findings and limits, study-wide: The model predicted ophthalmopathy a median around 6.5 months before onset. In the blood, most expanded thyroid clonotypes above 0.001 appeared as well.

Regions amplified from RNA transcripts were the TCR beta CDR3 regions. The primer set for the first-round RT-PCR of the TCR CDR3 was HTBI. MiXCR, run by TCRdb on the multiplex PCR reads, gives a single entry per CDR3 protein. Among over 650,000 distinct CDR3 sequences listed, about 15% were seen once. Hyperthyroidism in the patients, aged 18 to 65, was newly diagnosed and under 2 months in duration. CDR1 and CDR2 from the germline V gene are LGHNA and YNFKEQ. The CDR3 is 17 residues long. Between the trimmed V and J ends, which lost 1 base and 0 bases, there was a span of 13 bases. This clonotype was recorded a few times. Its target is unknown.

This sequence joins TRBV4-2 and TRBJ2-1; TRBD1 is a possible D gene (6 bases). This sequence originates from a man between 18 and 35 years old with Graves' hyperthyroidism. The sample taken for sequencing was blood. The DNA for the CDR3 is TGTGCCAGCAGCCAAGTTGTGGGGACAATCTCCTACAATGAGCAGTTCTTC. Translated, it gives CASSQVVGTISYNEQFF.